A single sample gave rise to the 20 T cell receptor beta chains below, sequenced in a study of OX40 agonist ivuxolimab in advanced cancers. The data were produced by immunoSEQ multiplex PCR, yet TCRdb's version contains in-frame clones alone and is incomplete. The sample lists some 120,000 clones; about 90% were seen once. Here the sequenced sample was CD4+ or CD8+ T cells sorted from blood, taken in a trial of the OX40 agonist ivuxolimab. The receptors stem from an adult with an advanced solid tumor such as melanoma, head and neck, liver or kidney cancer.

This clone is medium-sized (0.01 to 0.1%). The rearrangement joins TRBV27 to TRBJ1-2; no reliable D call. CDR3 length equals 15 residues. V was trimmed by 2 bases and J by 4 bases, leaving 14 bases between them. Germline CDR1 MNHEY, CDR2 SMNVEV (reference sequence). This chain's CDR3 is CASSLNAVPGYGYTF. As DNA, the CDR3 is TGTGCCAGCAGTTTAAACGCGGTGCCAGGCTATGGCTACACCTTC.

The rearrangement joins TRBV11-2 to TRBJ2-1; D perhaps matches TRBD1 (5 bases). The germline V gene encodes CDR1 SGHAT and CDR2 FQNNGV. V was shortened by 0 bases and J by 8 bases, with 11 bases between the two germline ends. CDR3 length equals 14 residues. As DNA, the CDR3 is TGTGCCAGCAGCTTAGACAGGGTTTACGATGAGCAGTTCTTC. Translating it yields CASSLDRVYDEQFF.

This chain links TRBV27 with TRBJ2-7; 8 bases align to TRBD2. Unmatched junction bases numbered 9, after V lost 2 bases and J lost 3 bases. Germline CDR1 MNHEY, CDR2 SMNVEV (reference sequence). The CDR3 is 16 amino acids. The DNA for the CDR3 is TGTGCCAGCAGTTTAAGCGGGACTAGTGCTTTCTACGAGCAGTACTTC. Translated: CASSLSGTSAFYEQYF.

This clone was detected only once. The rearrangement joins TRBV18 to TRBJ2-1, with D possibly matching TRBD1 (6 bases). The germline V gene has CDR1 KGHSH and CDR2 LQKENI. This CDR3 has 15 amino acids. Trimming left V 1 base short and J 6 bases short, with 13 bases between. The CDR3 reads CASSPQARGVNEQFF. The CDR3 coding sequence is TGTGCCAGCTCACCACAGGCCAGGGGAGTCAATGAGCAGTTCTTC.

This sequence joins TRBV14 and TRBJ2-7; D is ambiguous. This CDR3 spans 16 amino acids. Germline V CDR1 and CDR2: SGHDN, FVKESK. V lost 0 bases to trimming and J lost 0 bases, with 12 bases between them. The CDR3 loop is CASSQDLAASSYEQYF. For the CDR3, the DNA is TGTGCCAGCAGCCAAGACCTCGCGGCGAGCTCCTACGAGCAGTACTTC.

The chain uses TRBV19 and TRBJ2-2; 8 bases align to TRBD2. This CDR3 contains 17 residues. Looked up from germline, CDR1 is LNHDA and CDR2 is SQIVND (reference sequence). With V trimmed by 5 bases and J by 8 bases, 16 bases remained unmatched. The CDR3 DNA is TGTGCCAGTAGTTTCGCCGGACTAGCCTTGAATGAAGGGGAGCTGTTTTTT. This translates into CASSFAGLALNEGELFF. Variable domain in full (rest from reference TRBV19 and TRBJ2-2): DGGITQSPKYLFRKEGQNVTLSCEQNLNHDAMYWYRQDPGQGLRLIYYSQIVNDFQKGDIAEGYSVSREKKESFPLTVTSAQKNPTAFYLCASSFAGLALNEGELFFGEGSRLTVL.

This clone occurred once. The J gene is TRBJ1-5, the V gene TRBV4-2; D perhaps matches TRBD1 (6 bases). Trimming cost V 4 bases and J 3 bases, with 13 bases left between them. This CDR3 region has 15 residues. Germline CDR1 and CDR2: LGHNA and YNFKEQ. CDR3: CASSPWGDNNQPQHF. The CDR3 bases are TGTGCCAGCAGCCCTTGGGGGGACAACAATCAGCCCCAGCATTTT.

This rearrangement joins TRBV28 to TRBJ2-7; the D gene is possibly TRBD1 (5 bases). Trimming removed 2 bases from V and 2 bases from J, with 13 bases in between. Per the germline V gene, CDR1 is MDHEN and CDR2 is SYDVKM. The CDR3 length is 15 residues. CDR3 in amino acids: CASSLRPQGTYEQYF. The CDR3 DNA follows: TGTGCCAGCAGTTTAAGGCCCCAGGGCACCTACGAGCAGTACTTC. Combining the CDR3 with reference TRBV28 and TRBJ2-7 gives the whole variable domain DVKVTQSSRYLVKRTGEKVFLECVQDMDHENMFWYRQDPGLGLRLIYFSYDVKMKEKGDIPEGYSVSREKKERFSLILESASTNQTSMYLCASSLRPQGTYEQYFGPGTRLTVT.

This chain connects TRBV14 to TRBJ2-7; 10 nucleotides agree with TRBD2. This CDR3 spans 16 amino acids. Germline assignment: CDR1 SGHDN and CDR2 FVKESK. V was clipped by 1 base and J by 3 bases; unmatched bases: 6. The CDR3 sequence is CASSQVGTSVFYEQYF. The CDR3, as DNA: TGTGCCAGCAGCCAAGTAGGGACTAGCGTTTTCTACGAGCAGTACTTC.

This clone has only one observation. The V call is TRBV6-1, the J call TRBJ2-3; either TRBD1 or TRBD2 may supply D (5 bases each). Germline V gene sequence: CDR1 MNHNS, CDR2 SASEGT. V lost 6 bases to trimming and J lost 5 bases, with 12 bases between them. This CDR3 has 13 amino acids. The CDR3 sequence: CASRLQGVDTQYF. As DNA, the CDR3 is TGTGCCAGCAGGCTCCAGGGAGTAGATACGCAGTATTTT.

The J gene is TRBJ1-2, the V gene TRBV19; the match to TRBD1 covers 7 bases. With V trimmed by 0 bases and J by 4 bases, 5 bases remained unmatched. The CDR3 loop spans 15 amino acids. Germline-derived CDR1 and CDR2 are LNHDA and SQIVND (reference sequence). CDR3 region: CASSIDYRGGYGYTF. In DNA, the CDR3 is TGTGCCAGTAGTATAGACTACAGGGGCGGCTATGGCTACACCTTC.

V is TRBV5-4 and J is TRBJ2-3; D is undetermined. Deletions cut 0 bases from V and 1 base from J, with 9 bases between. This CDR3 has 15 amino acids. Looked up from germline, CDR1 is SGHNT and CDR2 is YYREEE (reference sequence). The CDR3 protein is CASSLANTRTDTQYF. CDR3 bases: TGTGCCAGCAGCTTGGCAAACACCCGCACAGATACGCAGTATTTT.

This sequence joins TRBV13 and TRBJ1-6, with no clear D. The CDR3 is made up of 14 amino acids. Trimming stripped 0 bases from V and 3 bases from J, with 3 bases between. Germline CDR1 is PRHDT and CDR2 is FYEKMQ (reference sequence). The CDR3 sequence is CASSLGDYNSPLHF. DNA for the CDR3: TGTGCCAGCAGCTTAGGAGACTATAATTCACCCCTCCACTTT.

The chain employs TRBV11-1 and TRBJ1-2, with TRBD1 matching 12 bases. CDR3 size: 16 residues. V gave up 3 bases and J gave up 2 bases; unmatched junction bases: 4. Germline V lookup: CDR1 SGHAT, CDR2 FQDESV (reference sequence). CDR3 coding DNA: TGTGCCAGCAGCTTGGGACAGGGGGCGCTCAACTATGGCTACACCTTC. Translation gives CASSLGQGALNYGYTF. Variable domain in full (rest from reference TRBV11-1 and TRBJ1-2): EAEVAQSPRYKITEKSQAVAFWCDPISGHATLYWYRQILGQGPELLVQFQDESVVDDSQLPKDRFSAERLKGVDSTLKIQPAELGDSAMYLCASSLGQGALNYGYTFGSGTRLTVV.

The sample holds a few counts of this clone. The chain joins TRBV19 to TRBJ2-1; D possibly corresponds to TRBD1 (5 bases). Germline V gene lookup returns CDR1 LNHDA and CDR2 SQIVND (reference sequence). Trimming shortened V by 5 bases and J by 5 bases, and 22 bases separated the two germline ends. CDR3 length: 17 amino acids. DNA of the CDR3: TGTGCCAGTAGTTTAACGCTACTACAGGACCTTAACAATGAGCAGTTCTTC. This gives the protein CASSLTLLQDLNNEQFF.

The rearrangement links TRBV25-1 to TRBJ1-3, with D unresolved. With 10 bases removed from V and 0 bases from J, the gap between germline ends came to 10 bases. Germline V gives CDR1 MGHDK, CDR2 SYGVNS. This CDR3 region has 13 residues. CDR3: CATHGDSGNTIYF. The CDR3 DNA follows: TGTGCCACCCACGGTGACTCTGGAAACACCATATATTTT.

The chain carries TRBV19 and TRBJ2-1; the D gene is possibly TRBD2 (5 bases). The CDR3 covers 14 residues. The V end was cut by 0 bases, the J end by 2 bases, with 5 bases between. CDR1 is LNHDA, CDR2 SQIVND, per germline (reference sequence). The CDR3 reads CASSIEAAYNEQFF. In nucleotides, the CDR3 is TGTGCCAGTAGTATAGAAGCGGCCTACAATGAGCAGTTCTTC.

The rearrangement joins TRBV18 to TRBJ2-7; 8 bases map to TRBD2. The CDR3 spans 14 residues. Germline-derived CDR1 and CDR2 are KGHSH and LQKENI. Unmatched junction bases numbered 7, after V lost 2 bases and J lost 7 bases. The CDR3 loop is CASSPVSGDREQYF. The CDR3 DNA is TGTGCCAGCTCACCAGTTAGCGGGGATAGGGAGCAGTACTTC.

This chain uses TRBV7-2 with TRBJ2-7, with D uncertain. The V gene lost 5 bases and the J gene lost 1 base, with 15 bases spanning the gap. The CDR3 runs to 15 residues. Germline loops: CDR1 SGHTA, CDR2 FQGNSA. CDR3 bases: TGTGCCAGCAGCCCCACGGAAGGTCCATCCTACGAGCAGTACTTC. Its protein product is CASSPTEGPSYEQYF.

This rearrangement joins TRBV5-1 to TRBJ1-2; D not certain. This CDR3 spans 15 amino acids. V shed 4 bases and J shed 4 bases, with 17 bases lying between them. Germline CDR1 and CDR2: SGHRS and YFSETQ. CDR3 region: CASSPDSINGYGYTF. DNA for the CDR3: TGCGCCAGCAGCCCGGACTCCATAAACGGCTATGGCTACACCTTC. Complete variable domain (other parts from reference TRBV5-1 and TRBJ1-2): KAGVTQTPRYLIKTRGQQVTLSCSPISGHRSVSWYQQTPGQGLQFLFEYFSETQRNKGNFPGRFSGRQFSNSRSEMNVSTLELGDSALYLCASSPDSINGYGYTFGSGTRLTVV.